This T cell receptor beta chain was profiled in a study of blood T cell repertoires in COVID-19. Study information: Researchers got acute and convalescent COVID-19 samples from the United States, Italy and Spain. T cells, B-cell-depleted T cells, or PBMCs supplied cDNA or gDNA.

TCRdb keeps only in-frame clones here, not all; method: immunoSEQ multiplex PCR. There are hundreds of thousands of clones in the sample; around 85% occur only once, and around 1.8% lies in the top ten. Germline assignment: CDR1 SGHNT and CDR2 YENEEA. CDR3 length equals 14 residues. The V end lost 1 base, the J end lost 4 bases, and 11 bases lay between the germline ends. Everyone who took part was roughly 18 to 95 years old, and they came from about 25 US areas. Cohorts were determined from participant-reported clinical history. The chain employs TRBV11-3 and TRBJ2-7; D is unclear. Sequenced: PBMCs or T cells enriched from blood (not recorded which). This TCR derives from a young woman who had been exposed to COVID-19. The CDR3 reads CASSLGGGWYEQYF. CDR3 DNA sequence: TGTGCCAGCAGCTTAGGTGGCGGATGGTACGAGCAGTACTTC.